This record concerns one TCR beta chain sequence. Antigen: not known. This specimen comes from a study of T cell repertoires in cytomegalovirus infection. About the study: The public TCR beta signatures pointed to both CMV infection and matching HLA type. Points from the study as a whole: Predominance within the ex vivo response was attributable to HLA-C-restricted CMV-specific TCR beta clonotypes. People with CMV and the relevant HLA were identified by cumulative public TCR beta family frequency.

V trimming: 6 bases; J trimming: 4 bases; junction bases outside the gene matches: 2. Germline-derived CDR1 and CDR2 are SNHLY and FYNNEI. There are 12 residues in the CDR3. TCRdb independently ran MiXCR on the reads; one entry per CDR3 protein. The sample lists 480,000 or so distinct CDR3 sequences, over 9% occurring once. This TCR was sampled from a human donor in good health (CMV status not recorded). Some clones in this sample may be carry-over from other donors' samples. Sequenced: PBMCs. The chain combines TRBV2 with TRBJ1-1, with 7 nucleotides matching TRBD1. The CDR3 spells CASRQGPTEAFF. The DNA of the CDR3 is TGTGCCAGCAGACAGGGGCCCACTGAAGCTTTCTTT. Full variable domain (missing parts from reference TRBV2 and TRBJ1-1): EPEVTQTPSHQVTQMGQEVILRCVPISNHLYFYWYRQILGQKVEFLVSFYNNEISEKSEIFDDQFSVERPDGSNFTLKIRSTKLEDSAMYFCASRQGPTEAFFGQGTRLTVV.